This TCR beta chain originates from a study of T cell responses to AZD1222 COVID-19 vaccine. TCRdb's table, derived via immunoSEQ multiplex PCR, lists solely in-frame clones and lacks some. The sample yields more than 85,000 clones, approximately 90% seen once. Notes on the study in general: Unmutated variant regions are reportedly the target of nearly half of TCRs that are spike-specific. Most donors were white British and more were female, and clonal diversity was possibly underestimated.

A word on this clone: Its specificity is unknown.

This CDR3 region has 19 residues. J lost 7 bases, V lost 3 bases, and 14 bases had no gene match. Germline-derived CDR1 and CDR2 are MDHEN and SYDVKM. The clonotype originates from an adult in good health. The source was peripheral blood, collected on day 0 of AZD1222 vaccination. The V and J genes are TRBV28 and TRBJ2-3, with 15 bases aligning to TRBD2. CDR3 in amino acids: CASSFFPGLAGGITYTQYF. The CDR3 coding sequence is TGTGCCAGCAGTTTTTTTCCGGGACTAGCGGGGGGCATCACTTATACGCAGTATTTT.